This record concerns one TCR beta chain sequence. Its specificity is not known. This sample was included in a study of T cell responses to AZD1222 COVID-19 vaccine. General study points: Possibly, clonal diversity was underestimated; donors were largely white British and included more females. Two AZD1222 administrations were followed by greater Spike-specific TCR breadth and depth.

Here immunoSEQ multiplex PCR was the method, and the copy in TCRdb shows in-frame clones only, minus some. The table includes about 81,000 clones, around nine tenths detected once. Trimming left V 2 bases short and J 8 bases short, with 15 bases between. CDR1 is ENHRY and CDR2 is SYGVKD in the germline V gene. The CDR3 runs to 14 residues. It was second doses at about 4 or about 12 weeks that were pooled. The chain carries TRBV10-3 and TRBJ1-2; a possible D gene is TRBD1 (5 bases). This material consisted of peripheral blood, taken 28 days after the second AZD1222 dose. This receptor was taken from an adult who received the AZD1222 COVID-19 vaccine. CDR3 coding DNA: TGTGCCATCAGTGAGGAGTCAGGGACGAGCGGCTACACCTTC. Its protein product is CAISEESGTSGYTF.